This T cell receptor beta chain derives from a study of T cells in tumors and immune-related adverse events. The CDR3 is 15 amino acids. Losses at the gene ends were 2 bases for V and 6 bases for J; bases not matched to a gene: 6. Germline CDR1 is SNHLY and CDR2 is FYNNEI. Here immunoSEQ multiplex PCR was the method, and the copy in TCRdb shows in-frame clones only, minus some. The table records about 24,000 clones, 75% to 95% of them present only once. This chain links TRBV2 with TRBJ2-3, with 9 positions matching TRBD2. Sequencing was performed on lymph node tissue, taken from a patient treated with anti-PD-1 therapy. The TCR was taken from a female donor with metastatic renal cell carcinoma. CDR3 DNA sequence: TGTGCCAGCAGTGAACGTAGCGGGGGCTCTGATACGCAGTATTTT. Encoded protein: CASSERSGGSDTQYF.